One T cell receptor beta chain is described in this entry. PCR primers comprised 60 Vbeta and 13 Jbeta primers. Only in-frame clones appear in the TCRdb table, and some are missing; sequencing was by immunoSEQ multiplex PCR. The sample lists about 130,000 clones; around two thirds were seen once. The germline gives CDR1 SGHVS, CDR2 FQNEAQ. This CDR3 is built from 14 residues. Trimming pared 4 bases from V and 1 base from J, leaving 8 bases between. The sample comes from a study of cytomegalovirus exposure and HLA in healthy donors. Sequencing input: PBMCs. This rearrangement joins TRBV7-8 to TRBJ1-5, with no clear D. This TCR was sampled from a man between 60 and 70 years old in good health and CMV-seropositive. As DNA, the CDR3 is TGTGCCAGCAGCTGGGCTGCGAGCAATCAGCCCCAGCATTTT. It yields the protein CASSWAASNQPQHF.